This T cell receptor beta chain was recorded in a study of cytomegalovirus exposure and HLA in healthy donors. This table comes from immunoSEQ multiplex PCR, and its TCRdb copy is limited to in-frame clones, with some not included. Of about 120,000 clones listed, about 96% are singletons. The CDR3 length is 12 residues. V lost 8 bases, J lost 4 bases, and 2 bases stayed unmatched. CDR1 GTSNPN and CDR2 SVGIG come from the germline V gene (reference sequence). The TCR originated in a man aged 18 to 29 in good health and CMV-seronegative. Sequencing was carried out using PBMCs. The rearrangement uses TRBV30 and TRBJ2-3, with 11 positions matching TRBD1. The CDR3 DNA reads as TGTGCCCGGGGACAGGGGGCAGATACGCAGTATTTT. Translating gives CARGQGADTQYF.